The source of this T cell receptor beta chain is a study of OX40 agonist ivuxolimab in advanced cancers. V shed 4 bases and J shed 0 bases, with 14 bases lying between them. The germline V gene encodes CDR1 SGHRS and CDR2 YFSETQ. This CDR3 has 16 residues. Data came from immunoSEQ multiplex PCR; TCRdb stores just in-frame clones and leaves some out. This table holds 100,000 to 130,000 clones, approximately 89% found once. The clonotype comes from an adult with an advanced solid tumor such as melanoma, head and neck, liver or kidney cancer. This chain connects TRBV5-1 to TRBJ1-5; D gene uncertain. The source was CD4+ or CD8+ T cells sorted from blood, collected in a trial of the OX40 agonist ivuxolimab. CDR3 protein: CASSAADMISNQPQHF. For the CDR3, the DNA is TGCGCCAGCAGCGCGGCTGACATGATTAGCAATCAGCCCCAGCATTTT.